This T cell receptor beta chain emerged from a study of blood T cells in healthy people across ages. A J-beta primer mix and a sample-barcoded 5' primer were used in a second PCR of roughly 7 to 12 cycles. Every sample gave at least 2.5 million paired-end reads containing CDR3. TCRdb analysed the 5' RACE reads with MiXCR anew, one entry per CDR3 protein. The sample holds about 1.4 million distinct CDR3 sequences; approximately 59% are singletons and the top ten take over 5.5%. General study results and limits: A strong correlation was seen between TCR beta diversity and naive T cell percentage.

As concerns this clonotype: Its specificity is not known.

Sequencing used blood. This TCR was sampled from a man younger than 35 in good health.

The CDR3 nucleotides read TGCGCCAGCAAAGGGCTCAACCAAGAGACCCAGTACTTC. It specifies CASKGLNQETQYF. This chain links TRBV5-1 with TRBJ2-5; D gene ambiguous. CDR1 is SGHRS, CDR2 YFSETQ, per germline. This CDR3 has 13 residues. V was shortened by 6 bases and J by 0 bases, with 9 bases between the two germline ends. Based on the CDR3 plus reference TRBV5-1 and TRBJ2-5, the full variable domain is KAGVTQTPRYLIKTRGQQVTLSCSPISGHRSVSWYQQTPGQGLQFLFEYFSETQRNKGNFPGRFSGRQFSNSRSEMNVSTLELGDSALYLCASKGLNQETQYFGPGTRLLVL.